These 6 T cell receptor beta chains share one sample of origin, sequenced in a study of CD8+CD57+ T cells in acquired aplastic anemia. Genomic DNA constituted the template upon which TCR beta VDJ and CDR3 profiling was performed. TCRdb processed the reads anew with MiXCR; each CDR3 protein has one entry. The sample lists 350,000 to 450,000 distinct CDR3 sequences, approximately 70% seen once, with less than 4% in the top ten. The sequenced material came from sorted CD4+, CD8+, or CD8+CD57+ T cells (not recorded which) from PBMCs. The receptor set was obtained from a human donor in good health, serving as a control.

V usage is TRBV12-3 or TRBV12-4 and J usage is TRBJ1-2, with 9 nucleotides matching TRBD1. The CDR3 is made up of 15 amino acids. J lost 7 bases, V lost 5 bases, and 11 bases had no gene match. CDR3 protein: CASSIVSDRGSGYTF. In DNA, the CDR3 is TGTGCCAGCAGTATTGTTTCGGACAGGGGCTCTGGCTACACCTTC.

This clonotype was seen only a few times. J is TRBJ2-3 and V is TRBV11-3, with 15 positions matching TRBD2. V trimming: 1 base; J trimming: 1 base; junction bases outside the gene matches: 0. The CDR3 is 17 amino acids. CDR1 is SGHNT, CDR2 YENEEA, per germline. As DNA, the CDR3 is TGTGCCAGCAGCTTAGGGACTAGCGGGGGGGGCACAGATACGCAGTATTTT. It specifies CASSLGTSGGGTDTQYF.

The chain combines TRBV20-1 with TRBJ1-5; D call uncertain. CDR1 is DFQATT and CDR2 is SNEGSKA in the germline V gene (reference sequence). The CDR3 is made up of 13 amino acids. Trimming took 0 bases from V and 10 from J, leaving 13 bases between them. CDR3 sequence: CSARETGDPPQHF. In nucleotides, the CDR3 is TGCAGTGCTAGAGAAACGGGTGATCCTCCCCAGCATTTT.

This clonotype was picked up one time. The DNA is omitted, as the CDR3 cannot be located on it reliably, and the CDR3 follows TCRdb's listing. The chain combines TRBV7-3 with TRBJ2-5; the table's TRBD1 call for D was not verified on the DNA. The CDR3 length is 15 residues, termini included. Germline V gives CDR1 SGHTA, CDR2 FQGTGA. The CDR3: CASSLGWGSGANVYF.

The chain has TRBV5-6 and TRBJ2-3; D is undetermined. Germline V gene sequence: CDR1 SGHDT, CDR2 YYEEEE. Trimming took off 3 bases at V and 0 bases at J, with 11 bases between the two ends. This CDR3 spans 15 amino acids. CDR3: CASSSFATSTDTQYF. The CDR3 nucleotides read TGTGCCAGCAGCTCTTTTGCGACTAGCACAGATACGCAGTATTTT.

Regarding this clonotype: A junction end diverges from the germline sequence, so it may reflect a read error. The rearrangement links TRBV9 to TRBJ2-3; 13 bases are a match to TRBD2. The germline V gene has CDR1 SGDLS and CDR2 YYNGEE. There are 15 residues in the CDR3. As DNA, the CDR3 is TGTGCCAGCAGCGCAGGGACTAGCGGGGCGCGTACGAAGTATTTT. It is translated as CASSAGTSGARTKYF.